This T cell receptor beta chain was identified in a study of T cell repertoires in cytomegalovirus infection. Study information: The study used recently identified HLA-C-restricted and well-studied HLA-B-restricted CMV epitopes. Carrying CMV and the relevant HLA type showed in public TCR beta signatures.

V shed 0 bases and J shed 5 bases, with 10 bases lying between them. CDR1 is SGHTA, CDR2 FQGNSA, per germline. This CDR3 contains 15 residues. Comment on this clonotype: Its antigen is not known.

Whole-study results and caveats: Cumulative frequency of public TCR beta families picked out carriers of CMV plus the relevant HLA.

MiXCR, applied by TCRdb to the reads, yields one record per CDR3 protein. The table shows approximately 110,000 distinct CDR3 sequences, with approximately 45% occurring only once. The chain combines TRBV7-2 with TRBJ2-2; TRBD2 is a possible D gene (6 bases). The sequences come from CD8+ T cells from cultured PBMCs, collected from culture after CMV antigen stimulation. The receptor's source is a human donor in good health (CMV status not recorded). Some clones in this sample may be carry-over from other donors' samples. The DNA of the CDR3 is TGTGCCAGCAGCTTAGCTACTAGCTTTACCGGGGAGCTGTTTTTT. Translation: CASSLATSFTGELFF. Full variable domain (missing parts from reference TRBV7-2 and TRBJ2-2): GAGVSQSPSNKVTEKGKDVELRCDPISGHTALYWYRQSLGQGLEFLIYFQGNSAPDKSGLPSDRFSAERTGGSVSTLTIQRTQQEDSAVYLCASSLATSFTGELFFGEGSRLTVL.